These 19 T cell receptor beta chains came from one sample sequenced in a study of cytomegalovirus exposure and HLA in healthy donors. PCR used 60 Vbeta primers and 13 Jbeta primers. The assay was immunoSEQ multiplex PCR, and TCRdb's table has in-frame clones only and misses some. The profile covers 130,000 or so clones, with approximately 8.7% appearing a single time and 4.5% to 6% taken by the ten largest. The material sequenced was PBMCs. The receptor source for this set is a man in his forties or fifties in good health and CMV-seronegative.

This chain uses TRBV2 with TRBJ2-5; 10 nucleotides match TRBD1. The end of the DNA fits TRBJ2-7 better, so the J call may be wrong. The CDR3 is 14 residues long. CDR1 is SNHLY and CDR2 is FYNNEI in the germline V gene. In nucleotides, the CDR3 is TGTGCCACTCGTTCGGACAGGGGGTCCTACGAGCAGTACTTC. Translating it yields CATRSDRGSYEQYF.

The J gene is TRBJ1-2, the V gene TRBV30, with a weak D call TRBD1 (6 bases). The CDR3 extends over 12 amino acids. The V gene's germline CDR1 is GTSNPN and CDR2 SVGIG (reference sequence). Trimming removed 3 bases from V and 5 bases from J, with 10 bases in between. The CDR3 nucleotides are TGTGCCTGGAGCCGGACAGATTATGGCTACACCTTC. It yields the protein CAWSRTDYGYTF.

This clone was seen a handful of times. The J gene is TRBJ2-5, the V gene TRBV21-1; the table assigns TRBD1, which was not confirmed against the DNA. TRBV21-1 is assigned pseudogene status. The CDR3 is 12 residues long. The CDR3 DNA reads TGTGCCAGCAGCCCAAGGGGGGAGACCCAGTACTTC. Protein sequence: CASSPRGETQYF.

The chain joins TRBV4-1 to TRBJ2-7, with D possibly TRBD1 on 6 matching bases. CDR1 is MGHRA, CDR2 YSYEKL, per germline. The CDR3 loop spans 15 amino acids. V was clipped by 3 bases and J by 2 bases, with 14 bases between them. The CDR3 protein is CASSQATGYPYEQYF. As DNA, the CDR3 is TGCGCCAGCAGCCAGGCAACAGGGTACCCCTACGAGCAGTACTTC.

This clone appeared a few times. An end of the junction does not agree with germline; a read error may underlie this. The V gene is TRBV5-1, the J gene TRBJ2-2; TRBD1 matches at 9 bases. This CDR3 spans 15 amino acids. Germline-derived CDR1 and CDR2 are SGHRS and YFSETQ. Here the CDR3 reads CASSPWTGDTGELFF. CDR3 bases: TGCGCCAGCAGTCCTTGGACAGGGGACACCGGGGAGCTATTTTTT.

This chain links TRBV4-1 with TRBJ2-5; 15 bases line up with TRBD2. Per germline, CDR1 MGHRA and CDR2 YSYEKL. The CDR3 sequence is 14 residues long. CDR3 loop: CADFRTSGGDTQYF. The CDR3 DNA follows: TGCGCAGATTTTAGGACTAGCGGGGGGGACACCCAGTACTTC.

The chain uses TRBV19 and TRBJ2-1; 7 positions agree with TRBD1. With 2 bases clipped from V and 1 base from J, the junction kept 5 bases outside the gene matches. Germline CDR1 reads LNHDA; CDR2 reads SQIVND (reference sequence). The CDR3 has 16 amino acids. In nucleotides, the CDR3 is TGTGCCAGTAGTATAATTCCGGGACAGTCCTACAATGAGCAGTTCTTC. Protein: CASSIIPGQSYNEQFF.

The chain is built from TRBV19 and TRBJ1-2, with 7 bases aligning to TRBD1. CDR1 and CDR2 (germline): LNHDA, SQIVND (reference sequence). The CDR3 sequence is 13 residues long. With V trimmed by 9 bases and J by 4 bases, 8 bases remained unmatched. The CDR3 region has the DNA TGTGCCAGCCGCAACCAGGGGGTCTATGGCTACACCTTC. Translation: CASRNQGVYGYTF.

This chain joins TRBV7-2 and TRBJ2-7; no reliable D call. Trimming removed 2 bases from V and 2 bases from J, with 7 bases in between. Germline V CDR1 and CDR2: SGHTA, FQGNSA. CDR3 size: 13 residues. CDR3 region: CASSLKATYEQYF. The DNA of the CDR3 is TGTGCCAGCAGCTTAAAAGCGACCTACGAGCAGTACTTC. Using reference TRBV7-2 and TRBJ2-7 for the parts outside the CDR3, the full variable domain is GAGVSQSPSNKVTEKGKDVELRCDPISGHTALYWYRQSLGQGLEFLIYFQGNSAPDKSGLPSDRFSAERTGGSVSTLTIQRTQQEDSAVYLCASSLKATYEQYFGPGTRLTVT.

The V and J genes are TRBV7-3 and TRBJ2-2; TRBD1 is a possible D gene (5 bases). Germline V gene sequence: CDR1 SGHTA, CDR2 FQGTGA. Trimming cost V 1 base and J 7 bases, with 10 bases left between them. This CDR3 is 14 amino acids long. The CDR3 loop is CASSLIQAGGELFF. For the CDR3, the DNA is TGTGCCAGCAGCTTAATACAGGCAGGCGGGGAGCTGTTTTTT.

CDR3 DNA sequence: TGTGCCAGCAGCATAACCGGGACCGCGGGGGAGACCCAGTACTTC. It codes for CASSITGTAGETQYF. The chain uses TRBV4-2 and TRBJ2-5; D is perhaps TRBD2 (6 bases). V was trimmed by 5 bases and J by 5 bases, leaving 18 bases between them. The CDR3 is made up of 15 amino acids. From germline, CDR1 is LGHNA and CDR2 YNFKEQ.

The chain recombines TRBV15 with TRBJ1-1; the D gene is possibly TRBD1 (5 bases). This CDR3 contains 17 residues. Trimming cost V 1 base and J 6 bases, with 21 bases left between them. The germline gives CDR1 LNHNV, CDR2 YYDKDF (reference sequence). The DNA of the CDR3 is TGTGCCACCAGCAGAGGGGCAGGGTTAGGCCAAGGCGCTGAAGCTTTCTTT. It is translated as CATSRGAGLGQGAEAFF. The full variable domain, completed using reference TRBV15 and TRBJ1-1, is DAMVIQNPRYQVTQFGKPVTLSCSQTLNHNVMYWYQQKSSQAPKLLFHYYDKDFNNEADTPDNFQSRRPNTSFCFLDIRSPGLGDTAMYLCATSRGAGLGQGAEAFFGQGTRLTVV.

This clone was observed a handful of times. The chain is built from TRBV9 and TRBJ2-1, with 7 bases aligning to TRBD2. The CDR3 is 14 amino acids. The germline CDR1 and CDR2 sequences are SGDLS and YYNGEE. The ends lost 1 base at V and 10 bases at J; junction bases unmatched: 8. The CDR3, as DNA: TGTGCCAGCAGCGTAAGCGGGGTCTTTCGGGAGCAGTTCTTC. It yields the protein CASSVSGVFREQFF.

The rearrangement uses TRBV7-8 and TRBJ2-5; maybe TRBD1 (6 bases). Germline CDR1 reads SGHVS; CDR2 reads FQNEAQ. The CDR3 runs to 12 residues. The ends were cut back, 11 bases at V and 4 bases at J, with 14 bases in the middle. This chain's CDR3 is CADQGSSETQYF. The CDR3 DNA follows: TGTGCCGATCAGGGGAGTTCAGAGACCCAGTACTTC.

This clone was seen a few times. The chain is built from TRBV15 and TRBJ1-2; TRBD1 matches 7 bases. Germline loops: CDR1 LNHNV, CDR2 YYDKDF (reference sequence). J gave up 4 bases and V 1 base, and 6 bases lay outside the gene matches. The CDR3 is 15 amino acids. CDR3 DNA sequence: TGTGCCACCAGCAGAGGGGGACAGTCGACCTATGGCTACACCTTC. This translates into CATSRGGQSTYGYTF.

The rearrangement joins TRBV27 to TRBJ2-2; D is perhaps TRBD2 (6 bases). The CDR3 is 15 residues long. Trimming cost V 2 bases and J 7 bases, with 14 bases left between them. The germline V gene has CDR1 MNHEY and CDR2 SMNVEV (reference sequence). CDR3 bases: TGTGCCAGCAGTTTAGGGACGCGGGATGTCGGGGAGCTGTTTTTT. The encoded protein is CASSLGTRDVGELFF.

V is TRBV10-1 and J is TRBJ2-1; D remains ambiguous. Germline CDR1 is WNHNN and CDR2 is SYGVQD (reference sequence). The germline V and J ends were trimmed by 3 bases and 7 bases, with 10 bases remaining between them. The length of the CDR3 is 13 residues. The CDR3 DNA reads TGCGCCAGCAGTGAAAGCGTCAAGAATGAGCAGTTCTTC. Translation gives CASSESVKNEQFF.

This rearrangement joins TRBV6-1 to TRBJ2-1; 11 bases agree with TRBD1. Germline V gene lookup returns CDR1 MNHNS and CDR2 SASEGT. The CDR3 consists of 14 residues. Unmatched junction bases numbered 7, after V lost 9 bases and J lost 6 bases. CDR3 sequence: CASSGTGGFNEQFF. CDR3 bases: TGTGCCAGTTCCGGGACAGGGGGGTTCAATGAGCAGTTCTTC.

The J gene is TRBJ2-7, the V gene TRBV11-2, with 11 positions matching TRBD1. CDR1 is SGHAT and CDR2 is FQNNGV in the germline V gene. The CDR3 sequence is 15 residues long. Trimming cost V 3 bases and J 7 bases; bases outside gene matches: 8. The CDR3 protein is CASSFLDRGLEEQYF. The CDR3 region has the DNA TGTGCCAGCAGCTTTCTGGACAGGGGGCTTGAAGAGCAGTACTTC. Filled out from reference TRBV11-2 and TRBJ2-7, the complete variable domain reads EAGVAQSPRYKIIEKRQSVAFWCNPISGHATLYWYQQILGQGPKLLIQFQNNGVVDDSQLPKDRFSAERLKGVDSTLKIQPAKLEDSAVYLCASSFLDRGLEEQYFGPGTRLTVT.